The entry that follows covers one T cell receptor beta chain sequence. This sample was included in a study of CD8+ T cells in alopecia areata. TCR sequencing used cDNA made by reverse transcription of extracted RNA. Sequencing used immunoSEQ multiplex PCR; TCRdb keeps in-frame clones, though not all of them. Of over 200,000 clones in the sample, roughly 57% are singletons; the top ten hold 0.45%. The sequence derives from a human donor with alopecia areata. Material: CD4+ T cells sorted from blood, obtained at week 0.

For the CDR3, the DNA is TGTGCCAGTAGCCAACCGGGGGATACCTACGAGCAGTACTTC. It is translated as CASSQPGDTYEQYF. The chain employs TRBV19 and TRBJ2-7; a possible D gene is TRBD2 (6 bases). The V gene's germline CDR1 is LNHDA and CDR2 SQIVND (reference sequence). V lost 6 bases, J lost 2 bases, and 14 bases lay in between. The CDR3 totals 14 residues.